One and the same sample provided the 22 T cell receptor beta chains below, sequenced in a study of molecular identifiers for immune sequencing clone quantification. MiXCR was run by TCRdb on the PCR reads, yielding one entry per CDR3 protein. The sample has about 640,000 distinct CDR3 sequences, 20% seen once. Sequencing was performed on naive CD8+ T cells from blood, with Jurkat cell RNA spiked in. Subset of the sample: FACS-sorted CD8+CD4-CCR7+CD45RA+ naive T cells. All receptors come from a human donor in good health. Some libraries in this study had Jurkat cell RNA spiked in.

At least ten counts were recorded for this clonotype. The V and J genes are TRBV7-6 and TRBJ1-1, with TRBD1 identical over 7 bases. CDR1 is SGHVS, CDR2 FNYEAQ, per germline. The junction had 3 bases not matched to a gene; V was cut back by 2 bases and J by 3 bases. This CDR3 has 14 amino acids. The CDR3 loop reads CASSLTDRYTEAFF. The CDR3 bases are TGTGCCAGCAGCTTAACGGACAGGTACACTGAAGCTTTCTTT.

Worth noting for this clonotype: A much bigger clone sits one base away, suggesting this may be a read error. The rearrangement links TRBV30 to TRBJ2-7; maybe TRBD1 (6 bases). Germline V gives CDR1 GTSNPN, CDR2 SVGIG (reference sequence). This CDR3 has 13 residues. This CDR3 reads CAWSWGPQGEQHF. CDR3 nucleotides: TGTGCCTGGAGTTGGGGGCCCCAAGGCGAGCAGCACTTC.

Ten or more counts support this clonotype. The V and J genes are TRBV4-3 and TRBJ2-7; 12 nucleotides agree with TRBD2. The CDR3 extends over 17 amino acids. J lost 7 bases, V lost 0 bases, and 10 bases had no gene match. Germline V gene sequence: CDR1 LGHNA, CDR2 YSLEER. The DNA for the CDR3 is TGCGCCAGCAGCCAAGATAGTCAGGGACTAGCGGGTCAAGAGCAGTACTTC. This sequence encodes CASSQDSQGLAGQEQYF.

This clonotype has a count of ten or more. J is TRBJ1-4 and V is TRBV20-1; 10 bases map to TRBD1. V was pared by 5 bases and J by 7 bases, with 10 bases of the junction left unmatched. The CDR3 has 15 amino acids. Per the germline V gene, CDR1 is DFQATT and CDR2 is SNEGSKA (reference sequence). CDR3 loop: CSAPPRRTGGEKLFF. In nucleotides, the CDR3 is TGCAGTGCTCCCCCGCGGCGGACAGGGGGTGAAAAACTGTTTTTT.

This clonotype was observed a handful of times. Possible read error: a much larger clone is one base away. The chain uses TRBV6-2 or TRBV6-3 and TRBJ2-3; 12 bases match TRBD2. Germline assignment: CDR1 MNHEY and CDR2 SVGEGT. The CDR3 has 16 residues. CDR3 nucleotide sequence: TGTGCCAGCAGTTCGCGGACTAGCGGGGACACAGATGCGCAGTATTTT. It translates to CASSSRTSGDTDAQYF.

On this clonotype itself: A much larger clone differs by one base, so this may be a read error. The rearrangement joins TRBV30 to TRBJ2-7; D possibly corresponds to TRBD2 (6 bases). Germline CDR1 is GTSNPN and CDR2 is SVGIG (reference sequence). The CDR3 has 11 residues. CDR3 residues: CACWGRNEQHF. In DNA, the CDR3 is TGTGCCTGTTGGGGGAGGAACGAGCAGCACTTC.

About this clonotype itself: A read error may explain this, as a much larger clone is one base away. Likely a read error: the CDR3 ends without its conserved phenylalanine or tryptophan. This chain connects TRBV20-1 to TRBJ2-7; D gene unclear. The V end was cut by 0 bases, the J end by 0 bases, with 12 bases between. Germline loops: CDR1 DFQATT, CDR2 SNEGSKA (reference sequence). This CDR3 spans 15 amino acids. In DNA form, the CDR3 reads TGCAGTGCTAGAGATGGGCTATCTAGCTCCTACGAGCAGTACTCC. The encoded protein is CSARDGLSSSYEQYS.

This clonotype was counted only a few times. CDR3 region: CSARELNSGDQPQHF. CDR3 coding DNA: TGCAGTGCTAGAGAACTCAATTCAGGGGACCAGCCCCAGCATTTT. The chain couples TRBV20-1 to TRBJ1-5; TRBD1 is a possible D gene (6 bases). CDR1 and CDR2 (germline): DFQATT, SNEGSKA (reference sequence). The V end was cut by 0 bases, the J end by 7 bases, with 16 bases between. This CDR3 contains 15 residues.

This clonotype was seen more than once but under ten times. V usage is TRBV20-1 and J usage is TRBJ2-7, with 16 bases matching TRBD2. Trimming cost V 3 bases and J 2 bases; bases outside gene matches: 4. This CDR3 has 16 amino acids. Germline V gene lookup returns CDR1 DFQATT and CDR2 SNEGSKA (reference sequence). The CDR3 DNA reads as TGCAGTGCTAGCCCGGGACTAGCGGGAGGGCCCTACGAGCAGTACTTC. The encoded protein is CSASPGLAGGPYEQYF.

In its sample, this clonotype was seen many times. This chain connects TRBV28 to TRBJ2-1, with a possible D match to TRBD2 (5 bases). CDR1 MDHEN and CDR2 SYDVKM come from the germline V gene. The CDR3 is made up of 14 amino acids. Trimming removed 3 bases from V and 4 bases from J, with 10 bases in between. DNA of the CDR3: TGTGCCAGCAGTTTTTTAGAGGGTTACAATGAGCAGTTCTTC. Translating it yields CASSFLEGYNEQFF.

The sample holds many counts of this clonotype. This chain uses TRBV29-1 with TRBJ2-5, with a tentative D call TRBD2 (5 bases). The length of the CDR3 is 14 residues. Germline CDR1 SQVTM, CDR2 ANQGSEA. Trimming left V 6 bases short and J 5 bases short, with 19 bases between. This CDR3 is CSVRYGVSWETQYF. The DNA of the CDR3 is TGCAGCGTCAGATACGGGGTGTCATGGGAGACCCAGTACTTC.

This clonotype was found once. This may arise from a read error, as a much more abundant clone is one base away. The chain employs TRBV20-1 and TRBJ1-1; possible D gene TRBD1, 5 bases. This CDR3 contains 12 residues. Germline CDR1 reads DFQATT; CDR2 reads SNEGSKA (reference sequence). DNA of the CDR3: TGCAGTGCTAGTCGGGGGTACACTGGAGCTTTCTTT. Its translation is CSASRGYTGAFF.

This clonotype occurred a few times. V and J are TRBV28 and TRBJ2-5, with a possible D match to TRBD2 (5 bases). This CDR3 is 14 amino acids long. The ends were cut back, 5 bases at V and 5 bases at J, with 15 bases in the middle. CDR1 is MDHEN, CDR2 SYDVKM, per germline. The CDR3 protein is CASSVLLRGETQYF. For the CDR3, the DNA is TGTGCCAGCAGTGTCCTCCTGAGAGGGGAGACCCAGTACTTC.

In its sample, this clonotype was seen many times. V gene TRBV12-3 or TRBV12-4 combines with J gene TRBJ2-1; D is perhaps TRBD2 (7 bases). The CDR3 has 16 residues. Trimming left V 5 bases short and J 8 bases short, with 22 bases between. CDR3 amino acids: CASSPRGAYITYEQFF. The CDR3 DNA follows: TGTGCCAGCAGTCCTCGGGGGGCTTATATCACATATGAGCAGTTCTTC.

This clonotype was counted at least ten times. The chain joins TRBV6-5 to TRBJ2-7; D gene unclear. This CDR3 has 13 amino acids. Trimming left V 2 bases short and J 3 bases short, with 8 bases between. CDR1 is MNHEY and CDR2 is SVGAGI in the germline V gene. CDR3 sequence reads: CASSYGVNYEQYF. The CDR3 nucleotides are TGTGCCAGCAGTTACGGGGTAAACTACGAGCAGTACTTC.

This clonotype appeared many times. CDR3 sequence reads: CASSALGPSNQPQHF. The CDR3 nucleotides are TGTGCCAGTTCGGCGTTGGGCCCTAGCAATCAGCCCCAGCATTTT. This rearrangement joins TRBV19 to TRBJ1-5; D call uncertain. V dropped 8 bases and J dropped 0 bases, with 14 bases sitting between them. CDR1 and CDR2 from the germline V gene are LNHDA and SQIVND (reference sequence). The CDR3 length is 15 residues. Supplemented by reference TRBV19 and TRBJ1-5, the full variable domain reads DGGITQSPKYLFRKEGQNVTLSCEQNLNHDAMYWYRQDPGQGLRLIYYSQIVNDFQKGDIAEGYSVSREKKESFPLTVTSAQKNPTAFYLCASSALGPSNQPQHFGDGTRLSIL.

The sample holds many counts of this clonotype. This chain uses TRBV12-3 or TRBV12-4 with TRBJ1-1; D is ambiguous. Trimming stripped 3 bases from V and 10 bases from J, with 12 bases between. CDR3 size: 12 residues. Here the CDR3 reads CASSLLGSGAFF. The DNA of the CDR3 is TGTGCCAGCAGTTTGTTGGGGAGCGGAGCTTTCTTT.

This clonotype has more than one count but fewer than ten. The CDR3, as DNA: TGTGCCAGCACCGTAGCTAGGGGAATAGTAGTCAATGAGCAGTTCTTC. Translated, it gives CASTVARGIVVNEQFF. The chain is built from TRBV12-3 or TRBV12-4 and TRBJ2-1; perhaps TRBD1 as D (5 bases). The CDR3 totals 16 residues. V was shortened by 7 bases and J by 6 bases, with 22 bases between the two germline ends.

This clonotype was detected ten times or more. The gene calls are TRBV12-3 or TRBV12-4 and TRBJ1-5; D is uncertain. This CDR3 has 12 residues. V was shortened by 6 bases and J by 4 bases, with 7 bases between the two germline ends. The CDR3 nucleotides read TGTGCCAGCAGGCTAGAGAATCAGCCCCAGCATTTT. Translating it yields CASRLENQPQHF.

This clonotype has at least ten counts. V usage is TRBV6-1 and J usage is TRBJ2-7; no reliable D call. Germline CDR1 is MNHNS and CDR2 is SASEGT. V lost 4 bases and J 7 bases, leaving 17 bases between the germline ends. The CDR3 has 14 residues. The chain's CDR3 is CASSASVVLGEQYF. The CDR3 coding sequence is TGTGCCAGCAGTGCCAGCGTGGTTTTGGGGGAGCAGTACTTC.

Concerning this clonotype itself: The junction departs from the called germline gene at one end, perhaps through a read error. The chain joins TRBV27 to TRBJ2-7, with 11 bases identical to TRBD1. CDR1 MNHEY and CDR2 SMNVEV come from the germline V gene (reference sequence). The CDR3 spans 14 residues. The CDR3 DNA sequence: TGTGCCAGCAGTGGACAGGGGGCTAGTTACGAGCAGTCCTTC. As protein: CASSGQGASYEQSF.

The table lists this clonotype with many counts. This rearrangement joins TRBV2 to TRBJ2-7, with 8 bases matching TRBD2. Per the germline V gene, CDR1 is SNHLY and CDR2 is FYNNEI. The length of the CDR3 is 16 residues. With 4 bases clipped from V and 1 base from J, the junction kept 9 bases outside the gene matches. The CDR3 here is CASSASLRGVSYEQYF. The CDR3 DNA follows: TGTGCCAGCAGTGCCTCTTTGCGGGGGGTGTCCTACGAGCAGTACTTC.